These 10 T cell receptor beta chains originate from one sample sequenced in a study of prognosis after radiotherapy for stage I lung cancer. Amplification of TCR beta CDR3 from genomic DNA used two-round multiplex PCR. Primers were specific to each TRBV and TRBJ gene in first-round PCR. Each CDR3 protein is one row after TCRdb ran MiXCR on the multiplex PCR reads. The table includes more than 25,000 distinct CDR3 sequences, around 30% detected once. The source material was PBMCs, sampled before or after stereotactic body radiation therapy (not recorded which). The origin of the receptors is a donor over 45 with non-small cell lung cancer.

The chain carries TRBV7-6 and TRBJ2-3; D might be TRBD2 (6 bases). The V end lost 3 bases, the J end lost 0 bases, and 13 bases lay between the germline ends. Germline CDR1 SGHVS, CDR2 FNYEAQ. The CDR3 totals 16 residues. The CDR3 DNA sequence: TGTGCCAGCAGCTTTTATCCGAGCGGGAGCACAGATACGCAGTATTTT. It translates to CASSFYPSGSTDTQYF.

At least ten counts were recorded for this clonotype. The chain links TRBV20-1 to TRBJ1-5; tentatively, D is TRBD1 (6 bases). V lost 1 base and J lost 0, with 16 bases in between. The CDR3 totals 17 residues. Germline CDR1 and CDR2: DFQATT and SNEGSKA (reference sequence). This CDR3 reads CSARGGVGQDSNQPQHF. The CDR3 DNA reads TGCAGTGCTAGAGGGGGTGTGGGACAAGATAGCAATCAGCCCCAGCATTTT.

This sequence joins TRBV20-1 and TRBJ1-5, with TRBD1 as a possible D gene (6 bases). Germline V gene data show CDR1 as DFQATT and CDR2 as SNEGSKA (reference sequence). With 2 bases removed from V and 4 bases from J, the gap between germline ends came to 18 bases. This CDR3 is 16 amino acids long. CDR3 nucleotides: TGCAGTGCTAGACGCAGGGGCCTTATGGGGAATCAGCCCCAGCATTTT. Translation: CSARRRGLMGNQPQHF.

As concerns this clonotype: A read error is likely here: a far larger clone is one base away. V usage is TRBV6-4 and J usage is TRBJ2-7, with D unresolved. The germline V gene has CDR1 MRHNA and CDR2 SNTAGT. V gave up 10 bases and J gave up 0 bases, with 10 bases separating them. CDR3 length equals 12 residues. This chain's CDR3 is CAIDRSSYEQYF. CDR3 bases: TGTGCCATCGACCGGAGCTCCTACGAGCAGTACTTC.

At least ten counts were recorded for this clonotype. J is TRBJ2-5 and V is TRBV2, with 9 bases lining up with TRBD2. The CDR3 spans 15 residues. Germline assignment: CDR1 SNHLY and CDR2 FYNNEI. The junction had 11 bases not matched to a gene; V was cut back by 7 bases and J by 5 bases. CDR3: CASTLGIAGVETQYF. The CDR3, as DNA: TGTGCCAGCACCCTAGGAATAGCGGGAGTGGAGACCCAGTACTTC.

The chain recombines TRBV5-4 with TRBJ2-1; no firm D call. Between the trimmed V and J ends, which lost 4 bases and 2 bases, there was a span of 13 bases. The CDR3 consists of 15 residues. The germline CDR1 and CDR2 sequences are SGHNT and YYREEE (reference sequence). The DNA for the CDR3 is TGTGCCAGCAGCCATGACGGCAACCCCTACAATGAGCAGTTCTTC. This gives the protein CASSHDGNPYNEQFF.

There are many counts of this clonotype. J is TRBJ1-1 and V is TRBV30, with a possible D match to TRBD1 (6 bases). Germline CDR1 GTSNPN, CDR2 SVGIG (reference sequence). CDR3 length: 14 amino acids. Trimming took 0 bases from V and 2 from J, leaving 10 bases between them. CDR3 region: CAWSVLRGNTEAFF. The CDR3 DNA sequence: TGTGCCTGGAGTGTACTCAGGGGCAACACTGAAGCTTTCTTT.

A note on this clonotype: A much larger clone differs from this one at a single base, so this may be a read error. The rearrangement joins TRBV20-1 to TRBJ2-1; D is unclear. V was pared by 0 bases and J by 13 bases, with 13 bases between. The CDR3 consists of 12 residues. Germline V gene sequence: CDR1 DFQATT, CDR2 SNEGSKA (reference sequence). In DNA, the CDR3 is TGCAGTGCTAGAGATTCGGGCCGTGATCAGTTCTTC. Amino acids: CSARDSGRDQFF.

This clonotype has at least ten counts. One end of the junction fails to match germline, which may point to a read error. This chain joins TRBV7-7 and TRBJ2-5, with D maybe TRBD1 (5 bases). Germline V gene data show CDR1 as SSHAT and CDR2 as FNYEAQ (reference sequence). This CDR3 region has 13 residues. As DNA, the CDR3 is TGTGCTAGCAGCAAGGGGCCACAAGAGACCCAGTACTTC. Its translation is CASSKGPQETQYF.

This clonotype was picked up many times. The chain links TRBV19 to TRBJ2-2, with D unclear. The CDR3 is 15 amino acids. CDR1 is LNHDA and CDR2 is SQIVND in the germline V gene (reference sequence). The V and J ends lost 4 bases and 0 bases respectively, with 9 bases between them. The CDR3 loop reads CASSSRWSNTGELFF. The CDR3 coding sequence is TGTGCCAGTAGTAGTCGATGGTCGAACACCGGGGAGCTGTTTTTT.